This T cell receptor beta chain was captured in a study of metastatic and nonmetastatic thyroid tumors. Study details: Peripheral blood and tumor or nodule samples from malignant and benign thyroid patients were compared. Broader study findings: The study reportedly found significantly higher TCR beta diversity in malignant thyroid tumors than benign nodules, in blood and tumor.

Authors' data handling: The study built a papillary thyroid cancer distant-metastasis classifier from CDR3 differences across clinicopathological groups. TCRdb re-processed the PCR reads through MiXCR. TCRdb's processing, not the authors', yielded these V and J calls. The sample consists of tens of thousands of clones, 13% to 15% of them appearing once. The CDR3 spans 15 residues. The germline V gene encodes CDR1 SEHNR and CDR2 FQNEAQ (reference sequence). Trimming removed 4 bases from V and 3 bases from J; junction bases left unmatched: 4. This clone occurred many times. What it recognizes is unknown. Patients were all untreated before their thyroid surgery.

The chain is built from TRBV7-9 and TRBJ2-5, with 11 bases aligning to TRBD2. This TCR was sampled from a male donor with papillary thyroid cancer or a benign thyroid nodule (not recorded which). Some clones in this sample may be carry-over from other donors' samples. Sequencing was carried out using blood. CDR3 sequence reads: CASSSTSGMEETQYF. For the CDR3, the DNA is TGTGCCAGCAGCTCGACTAGCGGGATGGAAGAGACCCAGTACTTC. Variable domain in full (rest from reference TRBV7-9 and TRBJ2-5): DTGVSQNPRHKITKRGQNVTFRCDPISEHNRLYWYRQTLGQGPEFLTYFQNEAQLEKSRLLSDRFSAERPKGSFSTLEIQRTEQGDSAMYLCASSSTSGMEETQYFGPGTRLLVL.